This passage covers 9 T cell receptor beta chains from one sample sequenced in a study of post-analysis software for immune sequencing data. Findings and limits, study-wide: Compared with controls, patients had more of roughly five TRBV segments, including TRBV5-6, TRBV5-1 and TRBV20-1.

What these receptors recognize is not known. Tagging with unique molecular identifiers was a feature of the TCR beta cDNA libraries. TCRdb redid the calling of the PCR reads with MiXCR, one entry per CDR3 protein. The table lists about 680,000 distinct CDR3 sequences, more than 50% of them singletons. Sequencing input: blood. The receptors here all came from a girl aged 2-10 years with multiple sclerosis.

The chain carries TRBV12-3 or TRBV12-4 and TRBJ2-3, with TRBD2 matching 9 bases. CDR3 size: 16 residues. V shed 3 bases, J shed 5 bases, and the junction held 9 bases outside the gene matches. CDR3 DNA sequence: TGTGCCAGCAGTTTCCCGGGCGGCGGGAGGGTAGATACGCAGTATTTT. This encodes CASSFPGGGRVDTQYF.

The sample holds a few counts of this clonotype. The chain links TRBV20-1 to TRBJ2-1; TRBD2 agrees at 7 bases. Germline values: CDR1 DFQATT, CDR2 SNEGSKA (reference sequence). This CDR3 region has 13 residues. The V and J ends lost 2 bases and 5 bases, in that order; junction bases with no gene match: 3. CDR3 loop: CSARPSGHNEQFF. In nucleotides, the CDR3 is TGCAGTGCTAGACCTAGCGGCCACAATGAGCAGTTCTTC.

The chain carries TRBV18 and TRBJ2-5, with 7 bases identical to TRBD2. CDR1 is KGHSH and CDR2 is LQKENI in the germline V gene. The CDR3 has 15 amino acids. The J segment lost 2 bases and the V segment lost 1 base, leaving 4 bases of the junction unmatched. The CDR3 region has the DNA TGTGCCAGCTCACCACGACGGGAGGCGCAAGAGACCCAGTACTTC. Its translation is CASSPRREAQETQYF. Combining the CDR3 with reference TRBV18 and TRBJ2-5 gives the whole variable domain NAGVMQNPRHLVRRRGQEARLRCSPMKGHSHVYWYRQLPEEGLKFMVYLQKENIIDESGMPKERFSAEFPKEGPSILRIQQVVRGDSAAYFCASSPRREAQETQYFGPGTRLLVL.

The chain combines TRBV29-1 with TRBJ1-1; the match to TRBD1 covers 7 bases. The V and J ends lost 4 bases and 11 bases, in that order; junction bases with no gene match: 13. This CDR3 has 13 amino acids. Looked up from germline, CDR1 is SQVTM and CDR2 is ANQGSEA. Here the CDR3 reads CSVVPGATGNAFF. The DNA of the CDR3 is TGCAGCGTTGTTCCCGGAGCGACAGGGAATGCTTTCTTT. The entire variable domain, with the rest obtained from reference TRBV29-1 and TRBJ1-1, is as follows: SAVISQKPSRDICQRGTSLTIQCQVDSQVTMMFWYRQQPGQSLTLIATANQGSEATYESGFVIDKFPISRPNLTFSTLTVSNMSPEDSSIYLCSVVPGATGNAFFGQGTRLTVV.

With respect to this clonotype: Its ends do not fully match the called genes, so a read error is possible. The chain combines TRBV7-7 with TRBJ2-1; the D call may be TRBD1 or TRBD2 (5 bases each). Germline V CDR1 and CDR2: SSHAT, FNYEAQ (reference sequence). The CDR3 spans 17 residues. Here the CDR3 reads CASSPLTGTEAYNEQFF. The CDR3 coding sequence is TGTGCTAGCAGCCCTCTAACCGGGACGGAGGCATACAATGAGCAGTTCTTC.

The J gene is TRBJ2-5, the V gene TRBV10-3; D gene unclear. The CDR3 is 11 residues long. The germline V gene has CDR1 ENHRY and CDR2 SYGVKD. V dropped 4 bases and J dropped 5 bases, with 5 bases sitting between them. The CDR3 reads CAISASETQYF. CDR3 DNA sequence: TGTGCCATCAGTGCCAGTGAGACCCAGTACTTC.

The chain joins TRBV7-9 to TRBJ2-1; 8 bases map to TRBD1. The CDR3 has 16 residues. Germline loops: CDR1 SEHNR, CDR2 FQNEAQ (reference sequence). Unmatched junction bases numbered 8, after V lost 5 bases and J lost 2 bases. CDR3 coding DNA: TGTGCCAGCAGCGCTGCCGGACAGGGAACCTACAATGAGCAGTTCTTC. It yields the protein CASSAAGQGTYNEQFF.

CDR3 bases: TGTGCCAGCAGCCAATTAAATCAAGGGGTAGGTGGCTACACCTTC. This translates into CASSQLNQGVGGYTF. V usage is TRBV3-1 and J usage is TRBJ1-2, with D tentatively TRBD1 (5 bases). Germline CDR1 reads LGHDT; CDR2 reads YNNKEL (reference sequence). The V end was cut by 2 bases, the J end by 7 bases, with 17 bases between. The CDR3 is 15 residues long.

V is TRBV11-2 and J is TRBJ2-4; 11 bases are shared with TRBD2. CDR1 is SGHAT and CDR2 is FQNNGV in the germline V gene. J gave up 3 bases and V 0 bases, and 13 bases lay outside the gene matches. This CDR3 region has 20 residues. The CDR3 is CASSLDPTSGSGLDKNIQYF. The CDR3 nucleotides read TGTGCCAGCAGCTTAGATCCCACTAGCGGGAGTGGTTTGGACAAAAACATTCAGTACTTC.